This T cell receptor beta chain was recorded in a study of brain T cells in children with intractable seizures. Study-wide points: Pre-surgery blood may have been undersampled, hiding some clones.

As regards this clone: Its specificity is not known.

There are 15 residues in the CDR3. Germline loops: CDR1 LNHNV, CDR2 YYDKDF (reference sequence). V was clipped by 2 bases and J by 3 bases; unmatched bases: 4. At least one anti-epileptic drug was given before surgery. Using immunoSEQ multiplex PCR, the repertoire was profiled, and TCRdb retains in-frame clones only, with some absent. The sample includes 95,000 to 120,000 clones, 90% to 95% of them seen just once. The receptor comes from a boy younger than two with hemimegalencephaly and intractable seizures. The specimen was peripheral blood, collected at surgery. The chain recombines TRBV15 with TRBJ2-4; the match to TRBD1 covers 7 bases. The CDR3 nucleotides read TGTGCCACCAGCAGAAACAGGGGCGGCAAAAACATTCAGTACTTC. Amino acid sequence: CATSRNRGGKNIQYF. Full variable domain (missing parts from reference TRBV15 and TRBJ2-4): DAMVIQNPRYQVTQFGKPVTLSCSQTLNHNVMYWYQQKSSQAPKLLFHYYDKDFNNEADTPDNFQSRRPNTSFCFLDIRSPGLGDTAMYLCATSRNRGGKNIQYFGAGTRLSVL.